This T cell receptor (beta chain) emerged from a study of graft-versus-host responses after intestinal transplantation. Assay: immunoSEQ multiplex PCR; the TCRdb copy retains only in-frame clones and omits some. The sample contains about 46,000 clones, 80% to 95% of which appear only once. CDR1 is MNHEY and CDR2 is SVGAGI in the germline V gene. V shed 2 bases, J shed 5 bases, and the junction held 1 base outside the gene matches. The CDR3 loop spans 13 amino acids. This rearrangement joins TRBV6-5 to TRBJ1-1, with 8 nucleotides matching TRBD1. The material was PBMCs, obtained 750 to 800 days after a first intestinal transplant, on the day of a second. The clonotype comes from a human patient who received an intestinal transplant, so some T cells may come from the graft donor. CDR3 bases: TGTGCCAGCAGTTACACAGGGGGGACTGAAGCTTTCTTT. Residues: CASSYTGGTEAFF.